A single sample is the source of the 5 T cell receptor beta chains below, sequenced in a study of molecular identifiers for immune sequencing clone quantification. TCRdb re-analysed the PCR reads in MiXCR, keeping a single row per CDR3 protein. The table includes over 600,000 distinct CDR3 sequences, about 20% detected once. The sample taken for sequencing was naive CD8+ T cells from blood, with Jurkat cell RNA spiked in. Subset: FACS-sorted CD8+CD4-CCR7+CD45RA+ naive T cells. The receptors shown here come from a human donor in good health. Some libraries in this study had Jurkat cell RNA spiked in.

This clonotype was recorded only once. A much bigger clone sits one base away, suggesting this may be a read error. CDR3 region: CAWSVGVGTGAFF. DNA of the CDR3: TGTGCCTGGAGTGTCGGAGTGGGGACTGGAGCTTTCTTT. V usage is TRBV30 and J usage is TRBJ1-1, with TRBD1 as a possible D gene (5 bases). The CDR3 runs 13 residues. Germline V gene lookup returns CDR1 GTSNPN and CDR2 SVGIG (reference sequence).

Regarding this clonotype: This may be a read error: a much more frequent sequence differs by one nucleotide. This chain uses TRBV7-6 with TRBJ2-7; D perhaps matches TRBD2 (6 bases). Germline assignment: CDR1 SGHVS and CDR2 FNYEAQ. The CDR3 consists of 15 residues. V was pared by 0 bases and J by 3 bases, with 12 bases between. CDR3 nucleotide sequence: TGTGCCAGCAGCTTAGCCCGTGGAGGGTACTACGAGCAGTACTTC. This translates into CASSLARGGYYEQYF.

Note on this clonotype: A much larger clone is a single base away; this may be a read error. The rearrangement links TRBV19 to TRBJ1-1; 8 nucleotides line up with TRBD1. In germline, CDR1 is LNHDA, CDR2 SQIVND (reference sequence). V gave up 4 bases and J gave up 3 bases; unmatched junction bases: 4. The CDR3 extends over 14 amino acids. The CDR3 is CASSTDRGYTEAFF. Written as DNA, the CDR3 is TGTGCCAGTAGTACCGACAGGGGATACACTGAAGCTTTCTTT.

As to this clonotype: At one of its ends the junction is not consistent with the germline gene, which may arise from a read error. This rearrangement joins TRBV19 to TRBJ1-5; no reliable D call. This CDR3 spans 12 amino acids. Per germline, CDR1 LNHDA and CDR2 SQIVND (reference sequence). CDR3 nucleotide sequence: TGTGCCAGTAGTATAGGTCATCAGTCCCAGCATTTT. Translated: CASSIGHQSQHF.

The V and J genes are TRBV27 and TRBJ1-2; D is perhaps TRBD1 (6 bases). The CDR3 runs to 13 residues. CDR1 and CDR2 (germline): MNHEY, SMNVEV (reference sequence). Trimming removed 3 bases from V and 4 bases from J, with 9 bases in between. The CDR3 region is CASSLGAGYGYTF. The CDR3 nucleotides are TGTGCCAGCAGTTTGGGGGCCGGCTATGGCTACACCTTC.